The clone carrying this TCR beta chain occurred many times. The antigen is not known. The CDR3 totals 16 residues. Germline V gene data show CDR1 as LNHDA and CDR2 as SQIVND (reference sequence). V was pared by 4 bases and J by 3 bases, with 18 bases between. It was the approximately 120-subject validation cohort, separate from the roughly 700-subject first cohort, to which the donors belonged. This record comes from a study of cytomegalovirus exposure and HLA in healthy donors. Study-level findings and limits: As was reported, the classifier diagnosed cytomegalovirus status with high specificity and sensitivity. The study designated 160 or so TCR beta chains cytomegalovirus-associated. Among the CMV-associated chains, three were confirmed in vitro as specific for CMV antigens.

Method: immunoSEQ multiplex PCR; TCRdb's copy keeps in-frame clones and lacks some. The table has under 250,000 clones, about 88% seen once. The V call is TRBV19, the J call TRBJ1-2; possible D gene TRBD1, 5 bases. The receptor was isolated from a man between 18 and 35 years old in good health and CMV-seropositive. What was sequenced was PBMCs. Here the CDR3 DNA reads TGTGCCAGTAGTAAGACCGGGACCTATACGGACTATGGCTACACCTTC. It encodes CASSKTGTYTDYGYTF.